The 21 T cell receptor beta chains given below trace back to one sample, sequenced in a study of regulatory T cells in long-lasting Graves disease. Time point indicated: newly diagnosed GD, antithyroid drugs for less than 3 months. After RNA was extracted from PBMCs, the TCR library was made from it. iRepertoire HTBI primers and Arm-PCR of CDR3 regions built TCR beta libraries. MiXCR, applied by TCRdb to the multiplex PCR reads, yields one record per CDR3 protein. The sample records about 540,000 distinct CDR3 sequences, approximately 12% being singletons. This same sample was also part of a study on T cells in Graves' hyperthyroidism and ophthalmopathy.

The specimen comprised peripheral blood mononuclear cells (PBMCs), sampled at new diagnosis, from a patient treated with antithyroid drugs. The receptors shown here come from a man under 40 with Graves disease.

This clonotype was detected many times. The rearrangement uses TRBV5-1 and TRBJ2-7, with D tentatively TRBD2 (5 bases). V shed 6 bases and J shed 3 bases, with 10 bases lying between them. Germline V gene sequence: CDR1 SGHRS, CDR2 YFSETQ. The CDR3 contains 12 residues. CDR3 in DNA: TGCGCCAGCAAGGGAGTCAACTACGAGCAGTACTTC. Its translation: CASKGVNYEQYF.

The chain uses TRBV6-2 or TRBV6-3 and TRBJ1-1; the D gene is possibly TRBD1 (5 bases). Germline-derived CDR1 and CDR2 are MNHEY and SVGEGT. The V end lost 6 bases, the J end lost 5 bases, and 19 bases lay between the germline ends. The CDR3 spans 15 residues. As DNA, the CDR3 is TGTGCCAGCAGCCCCGCCAGGGAGTATAATACTGAAGCTTTCTTT. Translation gives CASSPAREYNTEAFF.

Ten or more counts support this clonotype. In DNA form, the CDR3 reads TGCAGCGTTGCTTTCAGCGGTGGGTACAATGAGCAGTTCTTC. This gives the protein CSVAFSGGYNEQFF. The rearrangement uses TRBV29-1 and TRBJ2-1; D is possibly TRBD2 (5 bases). Trimming pared 4 bases from V and 4 bases from J, leaving 14 bases between. The CDR3 length is 14 residues. CDR1 is SQVTM and CDR2 is ANQGSEA in the germline V gene.

This clonotype was seen at least ten times. CDR3 nucleotide sequence: TGTGCCATCAATGGACAGGGGTCGGGTGAGCAGTACTTC. Translation: CAINGQGSGEQYF. The V gene is TRBV10-3, the J gene TRBJ2-7; 9 positions agree with TRBD1. The CDR3 covers 13 residues. Per the germline V gene, CDR1 is ENHRY and CDR2 is SYGVKD. The V and J ends lost 7 bases and 7 bases, in that order; junction bases with no gene match: 8.

This clonotype was counted at least ten times. In nucleotides, the CDR3 is TGCAGCGTTGACTTCGCCGGCTCTGGAAACACCATATATTTT. Translation gives CSVDFAGSGNTIYF. The chain recombines TRBV29-1 with TRBJ1-3, with D unclear. This CDR3 is built from 14 residues. Germline assignment: CDR1 SQVTM and CDR2 ANQGSEA. Trimming stripped 3 bases from V and 0 bases from J, with 9 bases between. The entire variable domain, with the rest obtained from reference TRBV29-1 and TRBJ1-3, is as follows: SAVISQKPSRDICQRGTSLTIQCQVDSQVTMMFWYRQQPGQSLTLIATANQGSEATYESGFVIDKFPISRPNLTFSTLTVSNMSPEDSSIYLCSVDFAGSGNTIYFGEGSWLTVV.

This clonotype has only one observation. V gene TRBV6-2 or TRBV6-3 combines with J gene TRBJ1-5, with D maybe TRBD1 (5 bases). Germline V gives CDR1 MNHEY, CDR2 SVGEGT. Trimming removed 7 bases from V and 6 bases from J, with 16 bases in between. CDR3 length equals 14 residues. DNA of the CDR3: TGTGCCAGCAACCAGGCGGGGGTCGTTCAGCCCCAGCATTTT. Protein sequence: CASNQAGVVQPQHF.

This clonotype appeared a few times. The chain couples TRBV20-1 to TRBJ2-1; 9 bases fit TRBD2. The ends lost 1 base at V and 4 bases at J; junction bases unmatched: 14. Germline CDR1 reads DFQATT; CDR2 reads SNEGSKA (reference sequence). The CDR3 has 18 residues. Written as DNA, the CDR3 is TGCAGTGCTAGAGGGCCCCCCAGGCGAGCGGGAGGATACAATGAGCAGTTCTTC. It yields the protein CSARGPPRRAGGYNEQFF.

Concerning this clonotype itself: This could be a read error, since a much larger clone is one nucleotide away. Since the CDR3 does not end with the conserved phenylalanine or tryptophan, this likely comes from a read error. The V call is TRBV14, the J call TRBJ2-7; the D gene is possibly TRBD1 (6 bases). Germline lookup yields CDR1 SGHDN and CDR2 FVKESK. V shed 5 bases and J shed 5 bases, with 13 bases lying between them. CDR3 length: 13 amino acids. The CDR3 protein is CASSVYRDHEQYL. CDR3 bases: TGTGCCAGCAGCGTATACAGGGACCACGAGCAGTACCTC.

This clonotype was observed at least ten times. The V call is TRBV12-3 or TRBV12-4, the J call TRBJ2-1; D is possibly TRBD2 (7 bases). Between the trimmed V and J ends, which lost 6 bases and 3 bases, there was a span of 42 bases. The CDR3 is 24 residues long. CDR3 sequence: CASRKTGQGRSGTFRIPFYNEQFF. The CDR3 DNA follows: TGTGCCAGCAGAAAAACCGGGCAGGGGAGGAGCGGGACCTTCCGAATTCCTTTCTACAATGAGCAGTTCTTC.

Ten or more counts support this clonotype. The chain links TRBV29-1 to TRBJ1-1, with 7 bases lining up with TRBD1. Germline V CDR1 and CDR2: SQVTM, ANQGSEA. The CDR3 consists of 13 residues. The V and J ends lost 4 bases and 4 bases, in that order; junction bases with no gene match: 6. The chain's CDR3 is CSVAQGWTTEAFF. In DNA, the CDR3 is TGCAGCGTTGCACAGGGGTGGACCACTGAAGCTTTCTTT.

About this clonotype: It may be a read error: a sequence one base away is much more abundant. The J gene is TRBJ2-7, the V gene TRBV6-2 or TRBV6-3; 7 positions match TRBD1. The CDR3 sequence is 17 residues long. J lost 5 bases, V lost 5 bases, and 18 bases had no gene match. Germline assignment: CDR1 MNHEY and CDR2 SVGEGT. In nucleotides, the CDR3 is TGTGCCAGCAGTGAAGCTTCCGCCGACAGGGAAGGAGACGAGCAGTACTTC. Translation: CASSEASADREGDEQYF.

Ten or more counts support this clonotype. The V and J genes are TRBV12-3 or TRBV12-4 and TRBJ2-7; possibly TRBD1 for D (5 bases). V gave up 5 bases and J gave up 1 base, with 18 bases separating them. This CDR3 is 16 amino acids long. The CDR3 reads CASSPRRVLGSYEQYF. Written as DNA, the CDR3 is TGTGCCAGCAGTCCCCGCAGGGTCTTGGGATCCTACGAGCAGTACTTC.

This clonotype was detected ten times or more. The chain is built from TRBV12-3 or TRBV12-4 and TRBJ2-1; 8 bases are shared with TRBD2. The CDR3 runs to 14 residues. V lost 5 bases to trimming and J lost 5 bases; unmatched junction nucleotides: 5. DNA of the CDR3: TGTGCCAGCAGTGCACTAGCGGAGAACAATGAGCAGTTCTTC. Encoded protein: CASSALAENNEQFF.

This clonotype appeared many times. This chain joins TRBV11-2 and TRBJ1-1, with unresolved D. Germline V gives CDR1 SGHAT, CDR2 FQNNGV. This CDR3 region has 13 residues. V was shortened by 4 bases and J by 4 bases, with 10 bases between the two germline ends. The CDR3 nucleotides read TGTGCCAGCAGCTCGGAGGTGGGCACTGAAGCTTTCTTT. Translated, it gives CASSSEVGTEAFF.

This clonotype was seen at least ten times. This chain uses TRBV7-2 with TRBJ2-5; D not certain. The CDR3 loop spans 14 amino acids. Germline assignment: CDR1 SGHTA and CDR2 FQGNSA. The V gene lost 2 bases and the J gene lost 4 bases, with 11 bases spanning the gap. The CDR3 reads CASSLWNQGETQYF. Written as DNA, the CDR3 is TGTGCCAGCAGCTTATGGAACCAAGGAGAGACCCAGTACTTC. The full variable domain, rest sourced from reference TRBV7-2 and TRBJ2-5, is GAGVSQSPSNKVTEKGKDVELRCDPISGHTALYWYRQSLGQGLEFLIYFQGNSAPDKSGLPSDRFSAERTGGSVSTLTIQRTQQEDSAVYLCASSLWNQGETQYFGPGTRLLVL.

The J gene is TRBJ2-7, the V gene TRBV20-1; 9 positions agree with TRBD1. V shed 2 bases, J shed 3 bases, and the junction held 5 bases outside the gene matches. In germline, CDR1 is DFQATT, CDR2 SNEGSKA (reference sequence). This CDR3 region has 14 residues. CDR3 sequence: CSARPGQGHYEQYF. CDR3 DNA sequence: TGCAGTGCTAGACCGGGACAGGGACACTACGAGCAGTACTTC.

Comments on this clonotype: A much larger clone differs by one base, so this may be a read error. The CDR3 loop reads CASSRELVPYNEQFF. As DNA, the CDR3 is TGTGCCAGCTCAAGGGAACTAGTCCCCTACAATGAGCAGTTCTTC. V and J are TRBV18 and TRBJ2-1, with D possibly being TRBD2 (5 bases). V lost 5 bases and J 2 bases, leaving 13 bases between the germline ends. This CDR3 contains 15 residues. CDR1 and CDR2 (germline): KGHSH, LQKENI.

This clonotype occurred many times. This rearrangement joins TRBV15 to TRBJ1-1; D gene uncertain. CDR1 is LNHNV and CDR2 is YYDKDF in the germline V gene (reference sequence). The CDR3 sequence is 14 residues long. V dropped 3 bases and J dropped 1 base, with 9 bases sitting between them. CDR3 loop: CATSRRPPNTEAFF. CDR3 DNA sequence: TGTGCCACCAGCAGGCGACCCCCGAACACTGAAGCTTTCTTT.

This clonotype was seen many times. This chain links TRBV29-1 with TRBJ2-1; TRBD2 matches 12 bases. Germline V CDR1 and CDR2: SQVTM, ANQGSEA. V lost 6 bases to trimming and J lost 8 bases; unmatched junction nucleotides: 11. The CDR3 extends over 15 amino acids. The CDR3 loop reads CSVVRTSGEFYEQFF. For the CDR3, the DNA is TGCAGCGTCGTCCGGACTAGCGGGGAGTTCTATGAGCAGTTCTTC.

Points on this clonotype: This likely stems from a read error, as it lies one base from a far larger clone. The rearrangement joins TRBV6-1 to TRBJ2-5; D is possibly TRBD2 (7 bases). The DNA end is a closer match to TRBJ2-1, so the J assignment may be wrong. Germline CDR1 MNHNS, CDR2 SASEGT. This CDR3 is built from 15 residues. The CDR3 DNA reads TGTGCCAGCCAAAAGGGGGGGGAATCCTACAATGAGCAGTTCTTC. This encodes CASQKGGESYNEQFF.

In this sample, this clonotype turned up a few times. This rearrangement joins TRBV6-2 or TRBV6-3 to TRBJ2-1, with D hard to call. CDR1 and CDR2 (germline): MNHEY, SVGEGT. V lost 4 bases and J 7 bases, leaving 17 bases between the germline ends. This CDR3 has 15 residues. This CDR3 reads CASSSPGWTLNEQFF. CDR3 DNA: TGTGCCAGCAGTTCGCCAGGCTGGACCCTAAATGAGCAGTTCTTC.